The rows below give T cell receptor beta chains drawn from one sample of a study of T cell repertoires in cytomegalovirus infection. The antigens of these receptors remain unknown. MiXCR, applied by TCRdb to the reads, yields one record per CDR3 protein. This sample has hundreds of thousands of distinct CDR3 sequences; about 44% occur once, and the top ten carry about 41%. The source material was cultured PBMCs, sampled from culture after CMV antigen stimulation. The receptors stem from a human donor in good health (CMV status not recorded). Some clones in this sample may be carry-over from other donors' samples. Both conserved end residues are part of each CDR3. Fields, in order: J gene, clone size, V gene, D gene, CDR3 protein, CDR3 DNA. The D gene is left open where the match is weak. Expanded clones are given a class, and other clones once, few, many or no size at all.

J: TRBJ2-2; size: -; V: TRBV5-1; D: -; CDR3: CASSADRTDTGELFF; DNA: TGCGCCAGCAGCGCCGACAGGACAGACACCGGGGAGCTGTTTTTT
J: TRBJ1-2; size: -; V: TRBV27; D: -; CDR3: CASSLLGGHGYGYTF; DNA: TGTGCCAGCAGTTTACTCGGGGGGCACGGCTATGGCTACACCTTC
J: TRBJ2-1; size: few; V: TRBV18; D: TRBD2; CDR3: CASSPPAGDEQFF; DNA: TGTGCCAGCTCACCACCGGCGGGAGATGAGCAGTTCTTC
J: TRBJ2-5; size: -; V: TRBV6-5; D: -; CDR3: CASRGAGETQYF; DNA: TGTGCCAGCAGAGGGGCGGGGGAGACCCAGTACTTC
J: TRBJ2-7; size: -; V: TRBV18; D: -; CDR3: CASSPGAEAFSYF; DNA: TGTGCCAGCTCACCGGGCGCAGAGGCGTTTTCGTACTTC
J: TRBJ1-2; size: -; V: TRBV19; D: -; CDR3: CASSQGGDYGYTF; DNA: TGTGCCAGTAGCCAGGGAGGGGACTATGGCTACACCTTC
J: TRBJ2-1; size: -; V: TRBV12-3/TRBV12-4; D: -; CDR3: CASSPRNPNNEQFF; DNA: TGTGCCAGCAGTCCGAGAAACCCTAACAATGAGCAGTTCTTC
J: TRBJ1-1; size: few; V: TRBV19; D: TRBD1; CDR3: CASRTWDRNTEAFF; DNA: TGTGCCAGTAGGACTTGGGACAGGAACACTGAAGCTTTCTTT
J: TRBJ1-5; size: -; V: TRBV5-1; D: -; CDR3: CASSLTQGSNQPQHF; DNA: TGCGCCAGCAGCTTGACACAGGGTAGCAATCAGCCCCAGCATTTT
J: TRBJ1-1; size: -; V: TRBV28; D: TRBD1; CDR3: CASSLGFPGQGGTEAFF; DNA: TGTGCCAGCAGTTTAGGTTTTCCGGGACAGGGTGGGACTGAAGCTTTCTTT
J: TRBJ2-7; size: few; V: TRBV6-1; D: -; CDR3: CASGRYEQYF; DNA: TGTGCCAGCGGGAGGTACGAGCAGTACTTC
J: TRBJ2-3; size: -; V: TRBV19; D: TRBD2; CDR3: CASSELAASTDTQYF; DNA: TGTGCCAGTAGTGAACTAGCGGCTAGCACAGATACGCAGTATTTT
J: TRBJ2-1; size: few; V: TRBV11-2; D: -; CDR3: CASSRGGGTYNEQFF; DNA: TGTGCCAGCTCTCGAGGGGGAGGGACGTACAATGAGCAGTTCTTC
J: TRBJ1-2; size: few; V: TRBV4-1; D: -; CDR3: CASSQGHAEWGYTF; DNA: TGCGCCAGCAGCCAAGGGCACGCCGAGTGGGGCTACACCTTC
J: TRBJ2-1; size: -; V: TRBV12-3/TRBV12-4; D: TRBD2; CDR3: CASRPSGGGNEQFF; DNA: TGTGCCAGCAGGCCTAGCGGGGGGGGAAATGAGCAGTTCTTC
J: TRBJ1-2; size: -; V: TRBV7-9; D: -; CDR3: CASSSHVRQADPNYGYTF; DNA: TGTGCCAGCAGCTCCCACGTTCGACAGGCTGACCCTAACTATGGCTACACCTTC
J: TRBJ2-1; size: -; V: TRBV20-1; D: TRBD2; CDR3: CSARVAGGVNEQFF; DNA: TGCAGTGCTAGAGTGGCGGGAGGGGTCAATGAGCAGTTCTTC
J: TRBJ2-3; size: -; V: TRBV7-2; D: -; CDR3: CASSLSLGAADTQYF; DNA: TGTGCCAGCAGCTTAAGTTTGGGAGCGGCAGATACGCAGTATTTT
J: TRBJ1-5; size: few; V: TRBV6-2/TRBV6-3; D: -; CDR3: CASIDDEGNQPQHF; DNA: TGTGCCAGCATAGATGACGAGGGCAATCAGCCCCAGCATTTT
J: TRBJ2-3; size: -; V: TRBV7-2; D: -; CDR3: CASSLYPGRTDTQYF; DNA: TGTGCCAGCAGCTTATATCCAGGGCGCACAGATACGCAGTATTTT
J: TRBJ2-5; size: few; V: TRBV7-6; D: -; CDR3: CASSLTGRTFETQYF; DNA: TGTGCCAGCAGCTTAACAGGCCGAACCTTCGAGACCCAGTACTTC
J: TRBJ2-1; size: -; V: TRBV7-6; D: -; CDR3: CASSLEPGFSKGNEQFF; DNA: TGTGCCAGCAGCTTAGAGCCGGGGTTCTCTAAGGGCAATGAGCAGTTCTTC
J: TRBJ2-3; size: -; V: TRBV11-2; D: TRBD2; CDR3: CASSSASGPPPTDTQYF; DNA: TGTGCCAGCAGCTCCGCTAGCGGCCCGCCCCCCACAGATACGCAGTATTTT
J: TRBJ2-5; size: -; V: TRBV7-2; D: -; CDR3: CASSQQGASRGVETQYF; DNA: TGTGCCAGCAGTCAACAGGGGGCCTCGCGGGGGGTAGAGACCCAGTACTTC
J: TRBJ2-1; size: -; V: TRBV7-9; D: -; CDR3: CASSLLVGEGNEQFF; DNA: TGTGCCAGCAGCTTGTTGGTCGGAGAAGGAAATGAGCAGTTCTTC
J: TRBJ2-7; size: -; V: TRBV7-2; D: TRBD2; CDR3: CASSFSGRASYEQYF; DNA: TGTGCCAGCAGCTTCAGCGGGAGGGCCTCCTACGAGCAGTACTTC
J: TRBJ1-4; size: -; V: TRBV27; D: -; CDR3: CASTPIGAGANEKLFF; DNA: TGTGCCAGCACCCCCATCGGGGCAGGTGCTAATGAAAAACTGTTTTTT
J: TRBJ2-3; size: few; V: TRBV4-1; D: -; CDR3: CASSQQAGIITDTQYF; DNA: TGCGCCAGCAGCCAGCAGGCAGGGATTATCACAGATACGCAGTATTTT
J: TRBJ2-1; size: many; V: TRBV7-2; D: -; CDR3: CASSLPRNNEQFF; DNA: TGTGCCAGCAGCTTGCCAAGAAACAATGAGCAGTTCTTC
J: TRBJ2-3; size: once; V: TRBV19; D: TRBD2; CDR3: CASPPRAGDTDTQYF; DNA: TGTGCCAGTCCCCCCAGGGCGGGAGACACAGATACGCAGTATTTT